Included here is one TCR beta chain sequence, with context. The sample comes from a study of blood T cell repertoires in COVID-19. Overall study: COVID-19 samples from acute and convalescent phases originated in the United States, Italy and Spain.

Assignments of participants to cohorts depended upon their own reported clinical history. Original handling: Reference gene primer amplification gave estimated nucleated cell counts. TCRdb keeps only in-frame clones here, not all; method: immunoSEQ multiplex PCR. V and J calls and clone size are as listed in that table; D and trimming were resolved from the DNA. The data hold about 180,000 clones, with roughly 82% observed a single time. The source is a woman under 40 who had recovered from COVID-19. Sequenced input: PBMCs or T cells enriched from blood (not recorded which).

CDR3 sequence reads: CASSSDRSGREGALNEQFF. Written as DNA, the CDR3 is TGTGCCAGCAGTTCAGACCGTTCCGGGCGGGAGGGAGCTCTCAATGAGCAGTTCTTC. The chain is built from TRBV7-9 and TRBJ2-1; 9 nucleotides match TRBD2. Looked up from germline, CDR1 is SEHNR and CDR2 is FQNEAQ (reference sequence). The V gene end was trimmed by 6 bases and the J gene end by 6 bases; junction bases not matched to a gene: 21. The CDR3 spans 19 residues.